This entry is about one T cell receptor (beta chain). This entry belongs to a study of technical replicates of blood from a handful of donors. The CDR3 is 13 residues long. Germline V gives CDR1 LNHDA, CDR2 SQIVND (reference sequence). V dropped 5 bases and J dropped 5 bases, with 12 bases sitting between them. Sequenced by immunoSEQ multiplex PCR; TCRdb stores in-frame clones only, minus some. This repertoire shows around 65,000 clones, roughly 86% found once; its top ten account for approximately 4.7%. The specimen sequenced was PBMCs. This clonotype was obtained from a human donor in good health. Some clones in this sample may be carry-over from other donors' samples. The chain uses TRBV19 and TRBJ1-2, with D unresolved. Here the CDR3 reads CASSSLGPYGYTF. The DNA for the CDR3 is TGTGCCAGTAGTTCTCTTGGGCCATATGGCTACACCTTC. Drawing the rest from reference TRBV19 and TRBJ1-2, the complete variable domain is DGGITQSPKYLFRKEGQNVTLSCEQNLNHDAMYWYRQDPGQGLRLIYYSQIVNDFQKGDIAEGYSVSREKKESFPLTVTSAQKNPTAFYLCASSSLGPYGYTFGSGTRLTVV.